This T cell receptor (beta chain) appears in the sequencing data of a study of Tregs in tolerant kidney transplant recipients. Here immunoSEQ multiplex PCR was the method, and the copy in TCRdb shows in-frame clones only, minus some. This table holds roughly 69,000 clones, around 98% found once. Trimming took 4 bases from V and 9 from J; bases not matched to a gene: 12. The CDR3 contains 15 residues. Germline V gene data show CDR1 as MRHNA and CDR2 as SNTAGT. The sequences come from Tregs from blood, collected before the transplant. The chain couples TRBV6-4 to TRBJ2-4; 7 bases line up with TRBD1. The TCR sequence derives from a human donor who received a combined kidney and bone marrow transplant. The CDR3, as DNA: TGTGCCAGCAGTGCTACAGGGGACCTCCGGGGCATTCAGTACTTC. Translated, it gives CASSATGDLRGIQYF.